These 20 T cell receptor beta chains originate from one sample sequenced in a study of PD-1 blockade in mismatch repair-deficient tumors. Here immunoSEQ multiplex PCR was the method, and the copy in TCRdb shows in-frame clones only, minus some. The repertoire holds about 23,000 clones, with 75% to 85% as singletons. Specimen: peripheral blood, collected 12 weeks after starting pembrolizumab. The receptors were sampled from an adult with mismatch repair-deficient cancer.

CDR3 amino acids: CASSGGTGPNEKLFF. The CDR3 coding sequence is TGTGCCAGCAGCGGGGGGACAGGACCCAATGAAAAACTGTTTTTT. The V gene is TRBV9, the J gene TRBJ1-4; 8 bases map to TRBD1. V gave up 3 bases and J gave up 5 bases; unmatched junction bases: 6. Germline V gives CDR1 SGDLS, CDR2 YYNGEE. This CDR3 is 15 amino acids long.

This chain uses TRBV21-1 with TRBJ1-4. TRBV21-1 is a pseudogene segment. This CDR3 spans 16 amino acids. CDR3 sequence: CASSKGISTTNEKLFF. CDR3 bases: TGTGCCAGCAGCAAAGGGATAAGTACAACTAATGAAAAACTGTTTTTT.

The V gene is TRBV5-1, the J gene TRBJ2-3; 8 nucleotides agree with TRBD1. V lost 4 bases and J lost 5; bases outside the gene matches: 18. Germline V gene lookup returns CDR1 SGHRS and CDR2 YFSETQ. The CDR3 is made up of 18 amino acids. The CDR3 loop is CASSDGGWTGKERDTQYF. DNA of the CDR3: TGCGCCAGCAGCGATGGGGGGTGGACAGGGAAGGAGAGAGATACGCAGTATTTT.

The rearrangement uses TRBV4-3 and TRBJ2-7, with 7 bases aligning to TRBD2. The J call may not be correct, given that the DNA end is closer to TRBJ2-1. Germline V gene sequence: CDR1 LGHNA, CDR2 YSLEER. This CDR3 has 15 residues. Written as DNA, the CDR3 is TGCGCCAGCAGCCCTAGCGGTTACTCCTACAATGAGCAGTTCTTC. As protein: CASSPSGYSYNEQFF.

The chain has TRBV9 and TRBJ2-3, with D perhaps matching TRBD1 (6 bases). Germline CDR1 and CDR2: SGDLS and YYNGEE. The CDR3 spans 15 residues. V lost 2 bases to trimming and J lost 2 bases, with 12 bases between them. The CDR3 bases are TGTGCCAGCAGCGTCTCGACAGGATACACAGATACGCAGTATTTT. This translates into CASSVSTGYTDTQYF.

The V and J genes are TRBV28 and TRBJ2-5; 8 nucleotides agree with TRBD1. Trimming cost V 5 bases and J 5 bases; bases outside gene matches: 7. The germline V gene has CDR1 MDHEN and CDR2 SYDVKM. This CDR3 is built from 14 residues. CDR3 in DNA: TGTGCCAGCAGTCTTCCAGGGGGCATGGAGACCCAGTACTTC. It codes for CASSLPGGMETQYF.

The chain recombines TRBV11-3 with TRBJ2-2; D is perhaps TRBD2 (5 bases). V lost 0 bases and J lost 5, with 25 bases in between. The CDR3 spans 20 residues. From germline, CDR1 is SGHNT and CDR2 YENEEA. DNA for the CDR3: TGTGCCAGCAGCTTAGAGGGTCTTAATGTCCGGGATCCTTCAACCGGGGAGCTGTTTTTT. Amino acid sequence: CASSLEGLNVRDPSTGELFF. Combining the CDR3 with reference TRBV11-3 and TRBJ2-2 gives the whole variable domain EAGVVQSPRYKIIEKKQPVAFWCNPISGHNTLYWYLQNLGQGPELLIRYENEEAVDDSQLPKDRFSAERLKGVDSTLKIQPAELGDSAVYLCASSLEGLNVRDPSTGELFFGEGSRLTVL.

The chain carries TRBV6-1 and TRBJ2-5, with no clear D. Looked up from germline, CDR1 is MNHNS and CDR2 is SASEGT. This CDR3 is built from 12 residues. Trimming shortened V by 1 base and J by 14 bases, and 14 bases separated the two germline ends. CDR3 in amino acids: CASSEVIGRRYF. The CDR3 DNA sequence: TGTGCCAGCAGTGAAGTTATTGGACGGAGATACTTC.

The chain has TRBV27 and TRBJ2-1; tentatively, D is TRBD1 (5 bases). Trimming took 3 bases from V and 7 from J, leaving 16 bases between them. Looked up from germline, CDR1 is MNHEY and CDR2 is SMNVEV (reference sequence). This CDR3 contains 15 residues. CDR3 sequence: CASSFAGYRSNEQFF. The DNA for the CDR3 is TGTGCCAGCAGTTTTGCAGGGTATCGATCGAATGAGCAGTTCTTC.

The chain links TRBV5-8 to TRBJ2-3, with 7 positions matching TRBD1. CDR3 length: 15 residues. Germline V lookup: CDR1 SGHTS, CDR2 YDEGEE. J lost 0 bases, V lost 1 base, and 2 bases had no gene match. The CDR3 DNA reads TGTGCCAGCAGCTTGACAGGGGTCAGCACAGATACGCAGTATTTT. As protein: CASSLTGVSTDTQYF.

The chain links TRBV6-5 to TRBJ2-5; 7 bases are a match to TRBD2. Germline-derived CDR1 and CDR2 are MNHEY and SVGAGI. Trimming cost V 5 bases and J 0 bases; bases outside gene matches: 3. This CDR3 is 14 amino acids long. The CDR3 DNA reads as TGTGCCAGCAGTCGGGACTACAACCAAGAGACCCAGTACTTC. The encoded protein is CASSRDYNQETQYF.

The rearrangement joins TRBV7-8 to TRBJ2-7, with 9 bases matching TRBD1. This CDR3 is 15 amino acids long. Trimming cost V 5 bases and J 0 bases; bases outside gene matches: 5. Germline CDR1 is SGHVS and CDR2 is FQNEAQ. CDR3 region: CASSTRDRVSYEQYF. For the CDR3, the DNA is TGTGCCAGCAGCACCCGGGACAGGGTCTCCTACGAGCAGTACTTC.

The genes are TRBV11-2 and TRBJ2-7; D ambiguous. Deletions cut 5 bases from V and 4 bases from J, with 15 bases between. The CDR3 runs to 14 residues. Per germline, CDR1 SGHAT and CDR2 FQNNGV. CDR3 sequence reads: CASSQGPRTYEQYF. DNA of the CDR3: TGTGCCAGCAGCCAAGGACCCCGTACATACGAGCAGTACTTC.

The chain is built from TRBV28 and TRBJ2-7; a possible D gene is TRBD1 (5 bases). CDR3 length: 17 amino acids. Germline V gives CDR1 MDHEN, CDR2 SYDVKM. V lost 1 base to trimming and J lost 3 bases, with 19 bases between them. Here the CDR3 DNA reads TGTGCCAGCAGTTTATCCACGGACAACTCCTACCTCTACGAGCAGTACTTC. Its protein product is CASSLSTDNSYLYEQYF.

The CDR3: CASSFRGQRETQYF. CDR3 bases: TGTGCCAGCAGTTTTAGGGGGCAACGTGAGACCCAGTACTTC. This rearrangement joins TRBV28 to TRBJ2-5, with 7 bases fitting TRBD1. This CDR3 contains 14 residues. Germline V gene data show CDR1 as MDHEN and CDR2 as SYDVKM. Germline trimming cut 3 bases from V and 5 bases from J; bases unmatched to any gene: 6.

CDR3 protein: CASSFEAPPTGSNQPQHF. The CDR3 bases are TGTGCCAGCAGTTTTGAGGCCCCTCCGACAGGCAGCAATCAGCCCCAGCATTTT. The V gene is TRBV28, the J gene TRBJ1-5; D may be TRBD1 (6 bases). This CDR3 is built from 18 residues. The V and J ends lost 3 bases and 1 base respectively, with 19 bases between them. Germline-derived CDR1 and CDR2 are MDHEN and SYDVKM.

The chain recombines TRBV27 with TRBJ2-7; D gene unclear. The ends were cut back, 0 bases at V and 0 bases at J, with 6 bases in the middle. The CDR3 is 14 residues long. Germline assignment: CDR1 MNHEY and CDR2 SMNVEV (reference sequence). CDR3 region: CASSLSGDSYEQYF. The CDR3 DNA reads as TGTGCCAGCAGTTTATCGGGCGACTCCTACGAGCAGTACTTC.

The V gene is TRBV7-9, the J gene TRBJ2-1, with a weak D call TRBD1 (6 bases). Trimming left V 0 bases short and J 0 bases short, with 6 bases between. Germline lookup yields CDR1 SEHNR and CDR2 FQNEAQ (reference sequence). The CDR3 length is 15 residues. CDR3: CASSLAGHSYNEQFF. The CDR3 DNA reads as TGTGCCAGCAGCTTAGCGGGACACTCCTACAATGAGCAGTTCTTC.

The chain employs TRBV4-1 and TRBJ2-3, with 7 bases matching TRBD1. Germline CDR1 MGHRA, CDR2 YSYEKL. V gave up 2 bases and J gave up 4 bases; unmatched junction bases: 0. CDR3 length: 13 residues. CDR3 sequence reads: CASSQTGADTQYF. The CDR3 nucleotides read TGCGCCAGCAGCCAAACAGGGGCAGATACGCAGTATTTT.

The V and J genes are TRBV9 and TRBJ1-2; D is perhaps TRBD1 (6 bases). Germline V lookup: CDR1 SGDLS, CDR2 YYNGEE. Trimming took off 3 bases at V and 8 bases at J, with 14 bases between the two ends. The CDR3 is 13 amino acids. This CDR3 reads CASSAVGARGYTF. For the CDR3, the DNA is TGTGCCAGCAGCGCTGTGGGGGCGCGAGGCTACACCTTC.